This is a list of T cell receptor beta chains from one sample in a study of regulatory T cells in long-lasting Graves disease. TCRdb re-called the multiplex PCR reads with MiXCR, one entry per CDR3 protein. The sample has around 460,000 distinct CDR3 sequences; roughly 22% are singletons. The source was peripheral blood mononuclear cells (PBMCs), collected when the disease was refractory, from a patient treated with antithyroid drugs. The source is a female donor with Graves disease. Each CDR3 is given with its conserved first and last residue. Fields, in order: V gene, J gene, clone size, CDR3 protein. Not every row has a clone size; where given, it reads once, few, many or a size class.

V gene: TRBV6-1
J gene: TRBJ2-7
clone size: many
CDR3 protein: CASRHNTGHSYEQYF

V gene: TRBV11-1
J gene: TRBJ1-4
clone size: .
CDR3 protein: CASSLGMAGAPSEKLFF

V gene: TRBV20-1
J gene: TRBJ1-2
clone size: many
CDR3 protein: CSASFRGDGYTF

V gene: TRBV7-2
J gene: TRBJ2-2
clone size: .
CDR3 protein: CASGNLYGQGGLPGELFF

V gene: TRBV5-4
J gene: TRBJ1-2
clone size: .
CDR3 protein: CASSRTGGRDSGYTF

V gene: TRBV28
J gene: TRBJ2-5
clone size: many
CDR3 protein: CASSLLGRASGGQETQYF

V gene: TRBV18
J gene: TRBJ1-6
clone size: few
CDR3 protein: CASSPEGQGYSPLHF

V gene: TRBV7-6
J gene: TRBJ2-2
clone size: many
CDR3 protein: CASSVRQGANTGELFF

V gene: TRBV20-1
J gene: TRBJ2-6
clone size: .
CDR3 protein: CSDGMGACSGANVLTF

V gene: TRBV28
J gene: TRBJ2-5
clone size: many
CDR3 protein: CASSSHARGTKETQYF

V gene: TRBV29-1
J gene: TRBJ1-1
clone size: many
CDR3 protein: CSVVRTGANTEAFF

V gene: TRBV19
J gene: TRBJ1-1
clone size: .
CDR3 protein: CASSIDLGGAFF

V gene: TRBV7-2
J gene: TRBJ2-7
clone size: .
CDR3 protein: CASSLVGGLDSYEQYF

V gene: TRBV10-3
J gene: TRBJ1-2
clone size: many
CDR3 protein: CAIRSEGYTF

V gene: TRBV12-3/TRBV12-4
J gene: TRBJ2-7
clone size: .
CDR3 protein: CASKRKAGTTYEQYF

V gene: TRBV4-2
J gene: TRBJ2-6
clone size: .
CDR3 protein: CASSIRLAMSSGANVLTF

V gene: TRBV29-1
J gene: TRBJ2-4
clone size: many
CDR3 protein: CSVRLLGQGAGIQYF

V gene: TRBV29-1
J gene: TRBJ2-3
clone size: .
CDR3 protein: CSVDDGFYSTDTQYF

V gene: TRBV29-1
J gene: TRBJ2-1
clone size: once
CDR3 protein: CSVDIAGGNNEQFF

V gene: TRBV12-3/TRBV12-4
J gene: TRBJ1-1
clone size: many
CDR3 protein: CASSGTFTEAFF

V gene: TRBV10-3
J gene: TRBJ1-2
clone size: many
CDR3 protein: CAISGRGQGYGYTF

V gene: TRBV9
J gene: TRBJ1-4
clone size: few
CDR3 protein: CASSVGSGGNNEKLFF

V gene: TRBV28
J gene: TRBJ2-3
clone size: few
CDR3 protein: CASSLPGLAGKAGTDTQYF

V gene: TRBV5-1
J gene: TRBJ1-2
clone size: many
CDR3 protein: CASSHGQGGDGYTF

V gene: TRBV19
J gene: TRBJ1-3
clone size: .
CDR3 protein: CASSIRGSGNTIYF

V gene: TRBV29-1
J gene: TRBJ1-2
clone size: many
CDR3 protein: CSVEQDRAVSF

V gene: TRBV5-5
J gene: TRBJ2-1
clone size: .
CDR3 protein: CATSDGNSYNEQFF

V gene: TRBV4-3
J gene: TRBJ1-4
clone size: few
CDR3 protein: CASSQSEGDEKLFF

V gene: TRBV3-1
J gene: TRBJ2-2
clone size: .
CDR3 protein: CASSQDRGLAGGGTGELFF

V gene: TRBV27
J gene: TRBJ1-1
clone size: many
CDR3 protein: CASSDRDSTEAFF

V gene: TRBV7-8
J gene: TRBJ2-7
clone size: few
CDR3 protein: CASSLERRYEQYF

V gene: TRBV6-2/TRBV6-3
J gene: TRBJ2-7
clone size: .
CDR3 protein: CASNNYRVSYEQYF